The clone carrying this T cell receptor beta chain was seen only a few times. The ends lost 2 bases at V and 3 bases at J; junction bases unmatched: 2. Germline V gives CDR1 LGHNA, CDR2 YNFKEQ. The CDR3 runs 16 residues. These data belong to a study of blood T cell repertoires in COVID-19. About the research overall: PBMCs, B-cell-depleted T cells, or T cells provided the cDNA or gDNA that made up the material.

In the authors' methods: Quantification of nucleated cells was approximated via reference gene primer amplification. Method: immunoSEQ multiplex PCR; TCRdb's copy keeps in-frame clones and lacks some. V, J and clone size reflect that table, while D and trimming were determined from the DNA. The table has a few hundred thousand clones, approximately 87% seen once. The receptor comes from a woman aged 50 to 60 who had recovered from COVID-19. Sequencing used PBMCs or T cells enriched from blood (not recorded which). The V and J genes are TRBV4-2 and TRBJ1-6; 9 bases align to TRBD1. Written as DNA, the CDR3 is TGTGCCAGCAGCCAAACGACAGGGGGCTATAATTCACCCCTCCACTTT. Protein: CASSQTTGGYNSPLHF.